This is a list of T cell receptor beta chains from one sample in a study of identical twins. TCRdb used MiXCR to reprocess the 5' RACE reads, holding one entry per CDR3 protein. The sample contains about 520,000 distinct CDR3 sequences, 20% to 25% of which appear only once. These data are also associated with another study on T cells expressing NK-cell markers.

Sequences were obtained from CD4+ T cells sorted from blood. These receptors all come from a young woman in good health. CDR3s include the opening cysteine and the closing phenylalanine or tryptophan. The order of the fields is V gene, clone size, J gene, D gene, CDR3 protein, CDR3 DNA. D genes are given only for firm matches. Rows may omit the clone size; those that give it use once, few, many or a size class.

v_gene: TRBV6-1
abundance: few
j_gene: TRBJ1-4
d_gene: TRBD1
CDR3aa: CASSMTGRGEKLFF
CDR3nt: TGTGCCAGCAGTATGACAGGGAGAGGGGAAAAACTGTTTTTT

v_gene: TRBV6-1
abundance: few
j_gene: TRBJ1-4
d_gene: -
CDR3aa: CASSVRGGNEKLFF
CDR3nt: TGTGCCAGCAGTGTGAGGGGCGGTAATGAAAAACTGTTTTTT

v_gene: TRBV10-3
abundance: -
j_gene: TRBJ2-1
d_gene: -
CDR3aa: CAISGLEGAEQFF
CDR3nt: TGTGCCATCAGTGGGCTTGAGGGCGCTGAGCAGTTCTTC

v_gene: TRBV7-2
abundance: few
j_gene: TRBJ2-3
d_gene: TRBD2
CDR3aa: CASSPREGRGDTQYF
CDR3nt: TGTGCCAGCAGCCCACGGGAGGGCCGAGGAGATACGCAGTATTTT

v_gene: TRBV5-1
abundance: few
j_gene: TRBJ2-3
d_gene: TRBD1
CDR3aa: CASSFFGQGRDTQYF
CDR3nt: TGCGCCAGCAGCTTTTTCGGACAGGGGCGAGATACGCAGTATTTT

v_gene: TRBV7-2
abundance: -
j_gene: TRBJ2-3
d_gene: -
CDR3aa: CASSLLGGVSTDTQYF
CDR3nt: TGTGCCAGCAGCTTACTAGGAGGGGTCAGCACAGATACGCAGTATTTT

v_gene: TRBV12-3/TRBV12-4
abundance: few
j_gene: TRBJ2-7
d_gene: TRBD2
CDR3aa: CASSFGRASYEQYF
CDR3nt: TGTGCCAGCAGCTTCGGGAGGGCATCCTACGAGCAGTACTTC

v_gene: TRBV27
abundance: -
j_gene: TRBJ1-4
d_gene: -
CDR3aa: CARLTRQINEKLFF
CDR3nt: TGTGCCAGACTGACAAGACAGATTAATGAAAAACTGTTTTTT

v_gene: TRBV20-1
abundance: -
j_gene: TRBJ2-7
d_gene: -
CDR3aa: CSASTGIEQYF
CDR3nt: TGCAGTGCTAGTACCGGGATCGAGCAGTACTTC

v_gene: TRBV29-1
abundance: -
j_gene: TRBJ2-7
d_gene: -
CDR3aa: CSVEDHRAHEQYF
CDR3nt: TGCAGCGTTGAAGATCACAGGGCCCACGAGCAGTACTTC

v_gene: TRBV7-9
abundance: few
j_gene: TRBJ2-1
d_gene: -
CDR3aa: CASSPISDEQFF
CDR3nt: TGTGCCAGCAGCCCCATAAGCGATGAGCAGTTCTTC

v_gene: TRBV9
abundance: -
j_gene: TRBJ2-1
d_gene: -
CDR3aa: CASSGGKSYNEQFF
CDR3nt: TGTGCCAGCAGCGGAGGCAAATCCTACAATGAGCAGTTCTTC

v_gene: TRBV7-2
abundance: few
j_gene: TRBJ2-1
d_gene: -
CDR3aa: CASSSTQSNEQFF
CDR3nt: TGTGCCAGCAGCTCTACCCAATCCAATGAGCAGTTCTTC

v_gene: TRBV5-5
abundance: -
j_gene: TRBJ2-1
d_gene: TRBD1
CDR3aa: CASSPTTGSSYNEQFF
CDR3nt: TGTGCCAGCAGCCCGACGACAGGGAGCTCCTACAATGAGCAGTTCTTC

v_gene: TRBV11-3
abundance: -
j_gene: TRBJ2-1
d_gene: TRBD2
CDR3aa: CASSLETSGGGEQFF
CDR3nt: TGTGCCAGCAGCTTAGAGACTAGCGGGGGGGGAGAGCAGTTCTTC

v_gene: TRBV20-1
abundance: -
j_gene: TRBJ2-7
d_gene: -
CDR3aa: CSASRRELPYEQYF
CDR3nt: TGCAGTGCTAGCCGCAGGGAGCTCCCCTACGAGCAGTACTTC

v_gene: TRBV5-1
abundance: many
j_gene: TRBJ1-6
d_gene: TRBD1
CDR3aa: CASSVSGTGDSPLHF
CDR3nt: TGCGCCAGCAGCGTATCCGGGACAGGGGATTCACCCCTCCACTTT

v_gene: TRBV7-7
abundance: -
j_gene: TRBJ2-5
d_gene: TRBD1
CDR3aa: CASSPGTGRQETQYF
CDR3nt: TGTGCTAGCAGTCCCGGGACAGGCAGACAAGAGACCCAGTACTTC

v_gene: TRBV7-9
abundance: few
j_gene: TRBJ1-1
d_gene: -
CDR3aa: CASSLRRRTSMNTEAFF
CDR3nt: TGTGCCAGCAGCTTAAGACGGCGAACCAGTATGAACACTGAAGCTTTCTTT

v_gene: TRBV20-1
abundance: -
j_gene: TRBJ1-3
d_gene: -
CDR3aa: CSARVTQSGNTIYF
CDR3nt: TGCAGTGCTAGAGTAACCCAGTCTGGAAACACCATATATTTT

v_gene: TRBV3-1
abundance: -
j_gene: TRBJ2-3
d_gene: -
CDR3aa: CASTQGGGWTDTQYF
CDR3nt: TGTGCCAGCACTCAGGGGGGCGGGTGGACAGATACGCAGTATTTT

v_gene: TRBV20-1
abundance: -
j_gene: TRBJ1-1
d_gene: -
CDR3aa: CSARDRGNTEAFF
CDR3nt: TGCAGTGCTAGAGACAGGGGTAACACTGAAGCTTTCTTT

v_gene: TRBV10-2
abundance: few
j_gene: TRBJ2-7
d_gene: -
CDR3aa: CASSESHRSYEQYF
CDR3nt: TGCGCCAGCAGTGAGTCTCACAGATCCTACGAGCAGTACTTC

v_gene: TRBV20-1
abundance: few
j_gene: TRBJ2-7
d_gene: -
CDR3aa: CSARSLTEQYF
CDR3nt: TGCAGTGCTAGATCCCTGACCGAGCAGTACTTC

v_gene: TRBV10-3
abundance: few
j_gene: TRBJ2-3
d_gene: TRBD2
CDR3aa: CATTAQRGADTQYF
CDR3nt: TGTGCCACAACCGCCCAGCGGGGAGCAGATACGCAGTATTTT

v_gene: TRBV5-1
abundance: -
j_gene: TRBJ2-2
d_gene: -
CDR3aa: CASNPIANTGELFF
CDR3nt: TGCGCCAGCAACCCGATCGCGAACACCGGGGAGCTGTTTTTT

v_gene: TRBV9
abundance: few
j_gene: TRBJ2-1
d_gene: -
CDR3aa: CASSVGQGEAKEQFF
CDR3nt: TGTGCCAGCAGCGTAGGGCAGGGAGAGGCAAAAGAGCAGTTCTTC

v_gene: TRBV4-1
abundance: -
j_gene: TRBJ1-1
d_gene: -
CDR3aa: CASSQGWPGTEAFF
CDR3nt: TGCGCCAGCAGCCAAGGCTGGCCGGGCACTGAAGCTTTCTTT

v_gene: TRBV7-9
abundance: -
j_gene: TRBJ1-4
d_gene: TRBD1
CDR3aa: CASSFGQGTEKLFF
CDR3nt: TGTGCCAGCAGCTTCGGACAGGGGACGGAAAAACTGTTTTTT

v_gene: TRBV5-6
abundance: -
j_gene: TRBJ2-2
d_gene: TRBD1
CDR3aa: CASSFGGQTTGELFF
CDR3nt: TGTGCCAGCAGCTTTGGGGGACAGACCACCGGGGAGCTGTTTTTT

v_gene: TRBV5-6
abundance: -
j_gene: TRBJ1-3
d_gene: -
CDR3aa: CASSRGRTSSGNTIYF
CDR3nt: TGTGCCAGCAGCAGGGGACGGACAAGCTCTGGAAACACCATATATTTT

v_gene: TRBV6-1
abundance: -
j_gene: TRBJ1-1
d_gene: -
CDR3aa: CASSPAGARRNTEAFF
CDR3nt: TGTGCCAGCAGCCCAGCGGGGGCGCGGAGGAACACTGAAGCTTTCTTT

v_gene: TRBV5-1
abundance: -
j_gene: TRBJ2-7
d_gene: -
CDR3aa: CASSAAGSSYEQYF
CDR3nt: TGCGCCAGCAGCGCGGCCGGGAGCTCCTACGAGCAGTACTTC

v_gene: TRBV9
abundance: few
j_gene: TRBJ1-2
d_gene: -
CDR3aa: CASSVTSSF
CDR3nt: TGTGCCAGCAGCGTCACCTCGAGCTTC

v_gene: TRBV10-3
abundance: -
j_gene: TRBJ2-7
d_gene: -
CDR3aa: CAISVESGRGYEQYF
CDR3nt: TGTGCCATCAGTGTCGAATCGGGGCGCGGGTACGAGCAGTACTTC

v_gene: TRBV5-4
abundance: few
j_gene: TRBJ2-5
d_gene: -
CDR3aa: CASSLASQSKETQYF
CDR3nt: TGTGCCAGCAGCTTGGCCTCACAGTCTAAAGAGACCCAGTACTTC

v_gene: TRBV20-1
abundance: -
j_gene: TRBJ2-7
d_gene: -
CDR3aa: CSATQGRYEQYF
CDR3nt: TGCAGTGCAACTCAGGGGCGATACGAGCAGTACTTC